This T cell receptor beta chain appears in the sequencing data of a study of blood T cells in healthy people across ages. This clonotype was seen a handful of times. A sample-barcoded 5' primer and a J-beta primer mix were used in a second PCR of about 7 to 12 cycles. MiXCR, run by TCRdb on the 5' RACE reads, gives a single entry per CDR3 protein. Among roughly 930,000 distinct CDR3 sequences listed, about 48% were seen once. J was trimmed by 7 bases and V by 1 base; bases with no gene match: 12. Germline CDR1 SGHTA, CDR2 FQGNSA. The CDR3 spans 17 residues. Healthy Caucasians from Russia aged roughly 6 to 95 served as donors.

The clonotype was recovered from a man aged 25-40 years in good health. Source material: blood. J is TRBJ2-5 and V is TRBV7-2, with 10 nucleotides matching TRBD1. CDR3 protein: CASSLVADRGERGTQYF. CDR3 DNA: TGTGCCAGCAGCTTAGTTGCGGACAGGGGGGAAAGGGGGACCCAGTACTTC.